Sequencing of this TCR beta chain was carried out in a study of blood T cell repertoires in COVID-19. Across the whole study: Acute and convalescent COVID-19 specimens originated in the United States, Italy and Spain.

Per the germline V gene, CDR1 is PRHDT and CDR2 is FYEKMQ (reference sequence). The CDR3 runs 14 residues. V was shortened by 5 bases and J by 5 bases, with 15 bases between the two germline ends. The study assigned cohorts using participant-reported clinical history. Symptom resolution, clearance, or two negative PCRs marked the recovered donors of Cohort 3. Study processing details: Reference gene primer amplification in the assay estimated nucleated cell counts. Method: immunoSEQ multiplex PCR; TCRdb's copy keeps in-frame clones and lacks some. The DNA gave D and trimming, while V, J and clone size come from that table. The table includes 200,000 to 250,000 clones, 70% to 90% detected once.

The chain recombines TRBV13 with TRBJ1-2, with D possibly TRBD1 on 6 matching bases. This TCR came from a man aged 25-45 years who had recovered from COVID-19. The sequenced sample consisted of PBMCs or T cells enriched from blood (not recorded which). The CDR3 coding sequence is TGTGCCAGCAGCCCCAACCGGGACAAATATGGCTACACCTTC. This gives the protein CASSPNRDKYGYTF.